This TCR beta chain was sequenced for a study of cytomegalovirus exposure and HLA in healthy donors. Regarding the study as a whole: A later analysis reportedly identified an Asian-associated ancestry cluster as carrying fewer N-insertions than the roughly 700-donor mean. Among CMV-associated TCR beta chains, most appeared HLA-restricted in a later analysis. Indistinguishability led to the exclusion of some V segments, TRBV6-2 and TRBV6-3 included. Several of the most significant clusters appeared linked to common viral pathogens, based on a later analysis.

The study ran its PCR with 60 Vbeta and 13 Jbeta primers. Data came from immunoSEQ multiplex PCR; TCRdb stores just in-frame clones and leaves some out. The sample comprises around 120,000 clones, 70% to 80% of which are singletons, and around 16% rests with the top ten. Germline CDR1 and CDR2: SGHRS and YFSETQ. The CDR3 spans 14 residues. The V end was cut by 0 bases, the J end by 1 base, with 7 bases between. There are a few counts of this clone. What it recognizes is unknown. This sequence was found in a man between 45 and 60 years old in good health and CMV-seropositive. The chain uses TRBV5-1 and TRBJ2-5, with a possible D match to TRBD2 (5 bases). Sequences were obtained from PBMCs. CDR3 in amino acids: CASSLASPQETQYF. CDR3 sequence (DNA): TGCGCCAGCAGCTTGGCTAGCCCCCAAGAGACCCAGTACTTC.